This T cell receptor (beta chain) was captured in a study of T cell repertoires in cytomegalovirus infection. Study at large: Public TCR beta signatures marked donors with CMV infection and the matching HLA. General study findings and limits: Dominating the ex vivo response were HLA-C-restricted CMV-specific TCR beta clonotypes. Summed frequency of shared TCR beta families picked out CMV carriers who also had the relevant HLA.

This clonotype was counted at least ten times. Its target is not known. Trimming removed 2 bases at V and 1 base at J, with 10 bases between. The CDR3 is 15 amino acids. A single record per CDR3 protein comes from TCRdb applying MiXCR to the reads. The data contain approximately 490,000 distinct CDR3 sequences, over 9% of them singletons. The rearrangement joins TRBV12-3 or TRBV12-4 to TRBJ2-3; D might be TRBD1 or TRBD2, each matching 5 bases. Sequenced: PBMCs. This clonotype was obtained from a human donor in good health (CMV status not recorded). Some clones in this sample may be carry-over from other donors' samples. CDR3 sequence reads: CASSLRQGRTDTQYF. CDR3 DNA: TGTGCCAGCAGTTTAAGGCAGGGACGCACAGATACGCAGTATTTT.